The sequence of this T cell receptor (beta chain) was determined in a study of response to subunit inactivated influenza vaccine. Study findings and constraints: The authors suggested that every seasonal influenza vaccination recruits few new T cells.

Of note for this clonotype: Its matching antigen is unknown. The junction does not match germline at one end; this may be a read error.

Per germline, CDR1 SGHTA and CDR2 FQGNSA. CDR3 length: 13 residues. One entry per CDR3 protein, called by TCRdb with MiXCR from the RT-PCR reads. The table includes about 650,000 distinct CDR3 sequences, approximately 14% detected once. This TCR was recovered from a middle-aged man who received an inactivated influenza vaccine. The source was PBMCs from blood, collected 11 to 12 days after vaccination. The chain employs TRBV7-2 and TRBJ1-3; D perhaps matches TRBD1 (6 bases). CDR3 sequence (DNA): TGTGCCAGCAGCTCGACGGTGGGGGGCCCACCGGATTTT. It specifies CASSSTVGGPPDF. Drawing the rest from reference TRBV7-2 and TRBJ1-3, the complete variable domain is GAGVSQSPSNKVTEKGKDVELRCDPISGHTALYWYRQSLGQGLEFLIYFQGNSAPDKSGLPSDRFSAERTGGSVSTLTIQRTQQEDSAVYLCASSSTVGGPPDFGEGSWLTVV.